Each of the 21 T cell receptor beta chains below was sequenced from the same sample in a study of blood T cell repertoires in COVID-19. Clones were read by immunoSEQ multiplex PCR, and TCRdb kept only the in-frame ones, dropping some. The sample yields some 130,000 clones, about 87% seen once. Sequences were obtained from peripheral blood. The receptors were sampled from a man aged 50 or older with acute or convalescent COVID-19.

This clone was recorded once. The J gene is TRBJ1-3, the V gene TRBV11-2; D might be TRBD1 (6 bases). Germline V gene lookup returns CDR1 SGHAT and CDR2 FQNNGV. This CDR3 comprises 16 residues. The germline V and J ends were trimmed by 5 bases and 0 bases, with 14 bases remaining between them. The CDR3: CASSPDRSISGNTIYF. The CDR3 DNA reads TGTGCCAGCAGCCCTGACAGGTCAATCTCTGGAAACACCATATATTTT.

Comments on this clone: This specimen includes other DNA sequences encoding the same CDR3. V and J are TRBV7-2 and TRBJ2-5; 11 bases align to TRBD2. V shed 5 bases, J shed 5 bases, and the junction held 7 bases outside the gene matches. CDR3 length: 15 residues. The V gene's germline CDR1 is SGHTA and CDR2 FQGNSA. The CDR3, as DNA: TGTGCCAGCAGCGCTACTAGCGGGGGATGGGAGACCCAGTACTTC. Residues: CASSATSGGWETQYF.

The chain links TRBV5-1 to TRBJ1-3; a weak D match, TRBD1 (5 bases). The V end was cut by 0 bases, the J end by 2 bases, with 12 bases between. CDR1 is SGHRS, CDR2 YFSETQ, per germline. This CDR3 region has 16 residues. The CDR3 reads CASSLDRTAAGNTIYF. The CDR3 DNA reads TGCGCCAGCAGCTTGGACAGGACCGCGGCTGGAAACACCATATATTTT.

The rearrangement uses TRBV28 and TRBJ2-2; D might be TRBD1 (6 bases). Germline lookup yields CDR1 MDHEN and CDR2 SYDVKM. This CDR3 has 17 amino acids. V lost 6 bases, J lost 4 bases, and 21 bases lay in between. The CDR3: CASSTPQGSTSTGELFF. Here the CDR3 DNA reads TGTGCCAGCAGCACCCCACAGGGCTCGACAAGCACCGGGGAGCTGTTTTTT.

The rearrangement uses TRBV30 and TRBJ1-2; D uncertain. The CDR3 is 11 residues long. Germline CDR1 and CDR2: GTSNPN and SVGIG (reference sequence). Trimming pared 2 bases from V and 8 bases from J, leaving 9 bases between. The CDR3 reads CAWSSGNGYTF. CDR3 DNA sequence: TGTGCCTGGAGTAGCGGGAACGGCTACACCTTC.

This sequence joins TRBV7-9 and TRBJ1-1; 9 positions agree with TRBD1. Germline loops: CDR1 SEHNR, CDR2 FQNEAQ (reference sequence). V shed 5 bases and J 4 bases; nucleotides not matched to a gene: 5. There are 14 residues in the CDR3. The DNA of the CDR3 is TGTGCCAGCAGCCAAACGACAGGGGGCACTGAAGCTTTCTTT. This codes for CASSQTTGGTEAFF.

V usage is TRBV3-1 (or the pseudogene TRBV3-2) and J usage is TRBJ1-2, with TRBD1 identical over 9 bases. The junction had 15 bases not matched to a gene; V was cut back by 10 bases and J by 6 bases. Germline-derived CDR1 and CDR2 are LGHDT and YNNKEL (reference sequence). The CDR3 has 15 residues. For the CDR3, the DNA is TGTGCCACCCATGGGATGGACAGGGGAGGTAATGGCTACACCTTC. This codes for CATHGMDRGGNGYTF.

The chain links TRBV6-7 to TRBJ2-1; TRBD2 agrees at 7 bases. Being an ORF, TRBV6-7 has a function that is uncertain. The CDR3 totals 16 residues. V dropped 9 bases and J dropped 6; count of bases not matched to a gene: 17. The CDR3 protein is CASTSGGEGSGNEQFF. The CDR3 nucleotides are TGTGCCAGTACTAGTGGGGGGGAGGGTTCGGGCAATGAGCAGTTCTTC.

V is TRBV5-1 and J is TRBJ1-1; D gene uncertain. The V end lost 3 bases, the J end lost 6 bases, and 21 bases lay between the germline ends. The CDR3 loop spans 16 amino acids. CDR1 and CDR2 (germline): SGHRS, YFSETQ. This CDR3 reads CASSSGGPLGFAEAFF. Here the CDR3 DNA reads TGCGCCAGCAGCTCTGGAGGCCCCTTAGGATTTGCTGAAGCTTTCTTT.

The genes are TRBV18 and TRBJ1-6; 10 positions match TRBD1. CDR3 size: 16 residues. Looked up from germline, CDR1 is KGHSH and CDR2 is LQKENI. V trimming: 4 bases; J trimming: 9 bases; junction bases outside the gene matches: 9. CDR3: CASSRSETGGSSPLHF. The CDR3 DNA reads as TGTGCCAGCTCACGAAGTGAGACAGGGGGCAGTTCACCCCTCCACTTT.

In DNA, the CDR3 is TGTGCCAGCGGGACTCCCGGAAGCAATGAGCAGTTCTTC. Amino acid sequence: CASGTPGSNEQFF. The chain combines TRBV5-4 with TRBJ2-1; TRBD2 is a possible D gene (6 bases). This CDR3 spans 13 amino acids. Looked up from germline, CDR1 is SGHNT and CDR2 is YYREEE (reference sequence). Trimming cost V 7 bases and J 6 bases, with 14 bases left between them.

Here the CDR3 reads CATSGQLAGGNNEQFF. CDR3 DNA sequence: TGTGCCACCAGTGGCCAACTAGCGGGAGGCAACAATGAGCAGTTCTTC. V usage is TRBV24-1 and J usage is TRBJ2-1; 12 positions agree with TRBD2. In germline, CDR1 is KGHDR, CDR2 SFDVKD. The CDR3 sequence is 16 residues long. V trimming: 5 bases; J trimming: 5 bases; junction bases outside the gene matches: 6.

Only one count was recorded for this clone. This sequence joins TRBV28 and TRBJ2-7; TRBD1 aligns across 8 bases. V lost 1 base and J lost 1; bases outside the gene matches: 6. CDR1 and CDR2 (germline): MDHEN, SYDVKM. CDR3 size: 16 residues. This CDR3 is CASSLSAGGVSYEQYF. CDR3 DNA: TGTGCCAGCAGTTTATCGGCAGGGGGCGTTTCCTACGAGCAGTACTTC.

The CDR3: CASSSLSRGYEQYF. In DNA form, the CDR3 reads TGTGCCAGCAGTTCCCTTTCTAGGGGCTACGAGCAGTACTTC. The chain carries TRBV27 and TRBJ2-7; a weak D match, TRBD1 (5 bases). Trimming took 4 bases from V and 3 from J, leaving 13 bases between them. Germline CDR1 and CDR2: MNHEY and SMNVEV (reference sequence). The CDR3 is 14 amino acids.

The rearrangement links TRBV18 to TRBJ1-5; D possibly corresponds to TRBD1 (5 bases). Trimming took 3 bases from V and 4 from J, leaving 16 bases between them. The CDR3 loop spans 16 amino acids. CDR1 is KGHSH and CDR2 is LQKENI in the germline V gene. The CDR3 DNA sequence: TGTGCCAGCTCACCGTTCGAGGGACTGGGGAATCAGCCCCAGCATTTT. As protein: CASSPFEGLGNQPQHF.

The chain links TRBV5-1 to TRBJ2-3, with 10 bases that match TRBD2. The CDR3 covers 17 residues. CDR1 is SGHRS and CDR2 is YFSETQ in the germline V gene. The V gene end was trimmed by 4 bases and the J gene end by 3 bases; junction bases not matched to a gene: 11. The CDR3 region is CASSDPGLAGETDTQYF. The CDR3 DNA sequence: TGCGCCAGCAGCGACCCGGGGCTAGCGGGAGAAACAGATACGCAGTATTTT.

This CDR3 is CASSSNRDGYTF. Here the CDR3 DNA reads TGTGCCAGCAGCTCGAACAGGGATGGCTACACCTTC. The chain combines TRBV5-4 with TRBJ1-2; TRBD1 might be the D (6 bases). This CDR3 region has 12 residues. V gave up 3 bases and J gave up 6 bases, with 9 bases separating them. Germline V gives CDR1 SGHNT, CDR2 YYREEE (reference sequence).

This chain uses TRBV25-1 with TRBJ2-1; 8 bases match TRBD1. The ends lost 6 bases at V and 2 bases at J; junction bases unmatched: 3. Per the germline V gene, CDR1 is MGHDK and CDR2 is SYGVNS. CDR3 size: 14 residues. The CDR3, as DNA: TGTGCCAGCAGCGGGACAGGACCCTACAATGAGCAGTTCTTC. Its translation is CASSGTGPYNEQFF. Complete variable domain (other parts from reference TRBV25-1 and TRBJ2-1): EADIYQTPRYLVIGTGKKITLECSQTMGHDKMYWYQQDPGMELHLIHYSYGVNSTEKGDLSSESTVSRIRTEHFPLTLESARPSHTSQYLCASSGTGPYNEQFFGPGTRLTVL.

The CDR3 loop is CATKDRAGQPQHF. The CDR3 DNA is TGTGCCACTAAGGACAGGGCGGGTCAGCCCCAGCATTTT. The chain carries TRBV6-5 and TRBJ1-5; TRBD1 agrees at 8 bases. CDR1 MNHEY and CDR2 SVGAGI come from the germline V gene. V lost 10 bases to trimming and J lost 6 bases; unmatched junction nucleotides: 8. This CDR3 contains 13 residues.

This chain uses TRBV5-1 with TRBJ2-1; no firm D call. The V end was cut by 4 bases, the J end by 0 bases, with 14 bases between. This CDR3 comprises 16 residues. Germline V lookup: CDR1 SGHRS, CDR2 YFSETQ. The CDR3 sequence is CASSPDQAPSYNEQFF. The CDR3 DNA reads as TGCGCCAGCAGCCCGGATCAGGCTCCCTCCTACAATGAGCAGTTCTTC.

The genes are TRBV3-1 (or the pseudogene TRBV3-2) and TRBJ2-3; no clear D gene. CDR1 LGHDT and CDR2 YNNKEL come from the germline V gene (reference sequence). V was pared by 4 bases and J by 1 base, with 6 bases between. The CDR3 length is 13 residues. The CDR3 coding sequence is TGTGCCAGCAGCCCCCCAGGCACAGATACGCAGTATTTT. This translates into CASSPPGTDTQYF.